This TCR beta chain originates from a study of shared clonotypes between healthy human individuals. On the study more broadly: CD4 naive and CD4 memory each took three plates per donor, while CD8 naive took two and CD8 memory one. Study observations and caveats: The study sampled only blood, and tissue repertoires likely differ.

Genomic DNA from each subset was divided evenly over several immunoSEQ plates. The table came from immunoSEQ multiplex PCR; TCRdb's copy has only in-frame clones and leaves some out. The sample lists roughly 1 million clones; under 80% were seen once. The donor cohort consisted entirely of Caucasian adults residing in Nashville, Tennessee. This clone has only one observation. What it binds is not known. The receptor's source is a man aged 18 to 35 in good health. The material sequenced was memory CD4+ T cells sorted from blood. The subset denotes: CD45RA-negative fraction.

In nucleotides, the CDR3 is TGCGCCAGCAGCCAAGGGGACAGGAACACCGGGGAGCTGTTTTTT. Its protein is CASSQGDRNTGELFF. The chain combines TRBV4-3 with TRBJ2-2, with TRBD1 matching 7 bases. V lost 1 base and J lost 1; bases outside the gene matches: 0. The CDR3 spans 15 residues. Germline lookup yields CDR1 LGHNA and CDR2 YSLEER.